This T cell receptor (beta chain) was documented in a study of vaccination and CD4 T cells after COVID-19. Study as a whole: Convalescent patients, SARS-CoV-2 positive by nasal swab PCR, comprised under 10 mild cases and one severe case.

Treatment: roughly 10-day PBMC culture with coronavirus spike peptide pools or control peptides (ViraFEST assay). On this clonotype: What it binds is not known.

Cultured CD4+ T-cell DNA underwent Oncomine TCR Beta short-read sequencing. CD4+ T cells were cultured, and genomic DNA was extracted from them. Each CDR3 protein is one row after TCRdb ran MiXCR on the PCR reads. The repertoire holds around 20,000 distinct CDR3 sequences, with over 25% as singletons. Trimming took 0 bases from V and 4 from J, leaving 8 bases between them. The CDR3 runs 15 residues. The germline V gene has CDR1 SGHRS and CDR2 YFSETQ. This TCR was recovered from a human donor with COVID-19. The chain has TRBV5-1 and TRBJ1-6; D call uncertain. Sequencing was done on a sample of cultured CD4+ T cells from blood. The CDR3 spells CASSLEGQYNSPLHF. CDR3 sequence (DNA): TGCGCCAGCAGCTTGGAGGGTCAGTATAATTCACCCCTCCACTTT. The variable domain in full, completed from reference TRBV5-1 and TRBJ1-6, reads KAGVTQTPRYLIKTRGQQVTLSCSPISGHRSVSWYQQTPGQGLQFLFEYFSETQRNKGNFPGRFSGRQFSNSRSEMNVSTLELGDSALYLCASSLEGQYNSPLHFGNGTRLTVT.